The sequence of this T cell receptor beta chain was determined in a study of blood T cell repertoires in COVID-19. Method: immunoSEQ multiplex PCR; TCRdb's copy keeps in-frame clones and lacks some. The sample lists around 310,000 clones, 89% occurring once. What was sequenced was PBMCs or T cells enriched from blood (not recorded which). The TCR comes from a woman in her twenties or thirties who had recovered from COVID-19.

Here the CDR3 reads CASSPRQGATDGYTF. The CDR3 DNA reads TGTGCCAGCAGCCCGCGACAGGGGGCTACGGATGGCTACACCTTC. This chain uses TRBV7-6 with TRBJ1-2; 10 bases agree with TRBD1. The germline V gene encodes CDR1 SGHVS and CDR2 FNYEAQ. V trimming: 5 bases; J trimming: 6 bases; junction bases outside the gene matches: 9. CDR3 size: 15 residues.